This TCR beta chain was recorded in a study of CD8+ T cells in alopecia areata. This CDR3 region has 12 residues. V lost 5 bases, J lost 6 bases, and 11 bases lay in between. Germline V CDR1 and CDR2: SEHNR, FQNEAQ (reference sequence). After isolation, RNA underwent reverse transcription to generate cDNA as the sequencing template. Using immunoSEQ multiplex PCR, the repertoire was profiled, and TCRdb retains in-frame clones only, with some absent. Found here are roughly 140,000 clones, around half of them singletons; the top ten hold roughly a fifth. This chain uses TRBV7-9 with TRBJ2-7; D might be TRBD1 (6 bases). The source was CD8+ T cells sorted from blood, collected at week 0. The sequence was collected from a human donor with alopecia areata. This CDR3 is CASSLAGAEQYF. As DNA, the CDR3 is TGTGCCAGCAGCCTCGCAGGGGCCGAGCAGTACTTC. The complete variable domain, with remaining parts taken from reference TRBV7-9 and TRBJ2-7, reads DTGVSQNPRHKITKRGQNVTFRCDPISEHNRLYWYRQTLGQGPEFLTYFQNEAQLEKSRLLSDRFSAERPKGSFSTLEIQRTEQGDSAMYLCASSLAGAEQYFGPGTRLTVT.